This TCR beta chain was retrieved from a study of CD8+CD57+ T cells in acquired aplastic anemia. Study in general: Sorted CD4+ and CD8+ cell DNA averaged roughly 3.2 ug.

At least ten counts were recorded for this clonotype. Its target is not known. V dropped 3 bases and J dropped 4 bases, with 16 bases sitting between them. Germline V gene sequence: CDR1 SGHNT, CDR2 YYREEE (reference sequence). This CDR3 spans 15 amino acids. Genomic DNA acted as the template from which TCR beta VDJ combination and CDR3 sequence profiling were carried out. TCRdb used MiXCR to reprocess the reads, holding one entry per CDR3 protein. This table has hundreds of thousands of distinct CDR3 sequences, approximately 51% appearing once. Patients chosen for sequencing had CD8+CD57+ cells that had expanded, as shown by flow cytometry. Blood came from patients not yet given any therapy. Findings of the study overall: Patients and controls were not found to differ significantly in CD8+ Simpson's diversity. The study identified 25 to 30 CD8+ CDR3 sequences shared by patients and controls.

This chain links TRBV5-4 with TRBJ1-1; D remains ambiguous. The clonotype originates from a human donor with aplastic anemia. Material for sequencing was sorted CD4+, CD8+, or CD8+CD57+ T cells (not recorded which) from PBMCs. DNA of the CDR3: TGTGCCAGCAGCTCCACCGGGCCGGAAACCACTGAAGCTTTCTTT. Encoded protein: CASSSTGPETTEAFF.